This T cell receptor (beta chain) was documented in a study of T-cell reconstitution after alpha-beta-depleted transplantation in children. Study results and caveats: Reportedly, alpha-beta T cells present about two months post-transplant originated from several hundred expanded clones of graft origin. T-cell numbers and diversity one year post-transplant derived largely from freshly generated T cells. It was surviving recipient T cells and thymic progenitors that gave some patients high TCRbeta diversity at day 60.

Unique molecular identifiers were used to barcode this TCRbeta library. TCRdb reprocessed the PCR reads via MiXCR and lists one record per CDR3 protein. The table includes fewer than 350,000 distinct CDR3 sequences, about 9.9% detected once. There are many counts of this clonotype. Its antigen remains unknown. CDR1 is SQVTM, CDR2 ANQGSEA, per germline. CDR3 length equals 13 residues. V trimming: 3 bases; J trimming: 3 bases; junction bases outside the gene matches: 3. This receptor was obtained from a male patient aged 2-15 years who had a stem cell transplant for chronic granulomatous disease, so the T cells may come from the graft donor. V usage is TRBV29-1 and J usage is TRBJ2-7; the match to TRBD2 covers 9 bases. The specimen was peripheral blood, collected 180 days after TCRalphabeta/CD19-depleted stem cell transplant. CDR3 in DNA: TGCAGCGTTGAGACTAGCGGAGTCTACGAGCAGTACTTC. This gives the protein CSVETSGVYEQYF.